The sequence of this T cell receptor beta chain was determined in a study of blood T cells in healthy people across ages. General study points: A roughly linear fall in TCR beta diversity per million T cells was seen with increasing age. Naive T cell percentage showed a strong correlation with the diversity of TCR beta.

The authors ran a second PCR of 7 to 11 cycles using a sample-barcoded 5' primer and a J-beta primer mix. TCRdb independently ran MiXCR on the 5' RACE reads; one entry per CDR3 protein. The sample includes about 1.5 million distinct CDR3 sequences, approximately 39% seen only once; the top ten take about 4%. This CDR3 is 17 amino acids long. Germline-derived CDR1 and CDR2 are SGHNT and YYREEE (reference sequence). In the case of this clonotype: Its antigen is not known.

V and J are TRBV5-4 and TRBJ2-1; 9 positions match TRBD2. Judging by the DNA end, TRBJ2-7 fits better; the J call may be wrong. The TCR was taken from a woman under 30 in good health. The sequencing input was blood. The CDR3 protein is CASSLKAGGSLYNEQYF. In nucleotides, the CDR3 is TGTGCCAGCAGCTTAAAAGCGGGGGGATCCTTATACAATGAGCAGTACTTC.